Listed below are T cell receptor beta chains from one sample, sequenced in a study of T cell responses to AZD1222 COVID-19 vaccine. Assay used: immunoSEQ multiplex PCR; TCRdb lists only in-frame clones, some missing. The data show about 97,000 clones, 84% seen once. The material was peripheral blood, obtained on day 0 of AZD1222 vaccination. These receptors were obtained from an adult in good health. The CDR3 runs from the conserved cysteine through the conserved F or W. The D gene is left open where the match is weak. Expanded clones are given a class, and other clones once, few, many or no size at all.

j_call	clone_size	v_call	d_call	cdr3_aa	cdr3_nt
TRBJ2-2	once	TRBV4-3	-	CASSPVGPNTGELFF	TGCGCCAGCAGTCCTGTGGGTCCGAACACCGGGGAGCTGTTTTTT
TRBJ2-3	-	TRBV3-1/TRBV3-2	TRBD2	CASRGGGGTDTQYF	TGTGCCAGCAGAGGCGGGGGGGGCACAGATACGCAGTATTTT
TRBJ2-3	once	TRBV5-6	TRBD2	CASSTGFRGGGTDTQYF	TGTGCCAGCAGCACAGGCTTTCGGGGGGGAGGCACAGATACGCAGTATTTT
TRBJ1-1	few	TRBV5-1	-	CASSLGRSNTEAFF	TGCGCCAGCAGCTTGGGGCGTTCGAACACTGAAGCTTTCTTT
TRBJ1-1	once	TRBV12-3/TRBV12-4	-	CASSLGGAAEAFF	TGTGCCAGCAGTTTAGGGGGGGCCGCTGAAGCTTTCTTT
TRBJ1-2	-	TRBV28	-	CASSLLGGLLGYTF	TGTGCCAGCAGTTTATTGGGGGGATTACTCGGCTACACCTTC
TRBJ1-6	-	TRBV4-3	-	CASSQDSGLPLHF	TGCGCCAGCAGCCAAGATTCGGGTCTACCCCTCCACTTT
TRBJ2-2	-	TRBV7-2	TRBD1	CASSPDRGRTGELFF	TGTGCCAGCAGCCCGGACAGGGGGCGAACCGGGGAGCTGTTTTTT
TRBJ2-1	few	TRBV28	-	CASSSRGTHRGEQFF	TGTGCCAGCAGTTCACGAGGGACTCACCGCGGTGAGCAGTTCTTC
TRBJ2-3	few	TRBV12-3/TRBV12-4	-	CASSLTHTDTQYF	TGTGCCAGCAGTTTAACTCACACAGATACGCAGTATTTT
TRBJ2-2	-	TRBV12-3/TRBV12-4	-	CASSLDITGELFF	TGTGCCAGCAGTTTAGATATCACCGGGGAGCTGTTTTTT
TRBJ1-2	once	TRBV30	-	CAWSLGGGYTF	TGTGCCTGGAGTTTAGGGGGTGGCTACACCTTC
TRBJ2-2	-	TRBV19	TRBD1	CASSVDRAAGELFF	TGTGCCAGTAGTGTGGACAGGGCGGCCGGGGAGCTGTTTTTT
TRBJ2-1	-	TRBV5-5	-	CASSGRGGNEQFF	TGTGCCAGCAGCGGTAGAGGGGGCAATGAGCAGTTCTTC
TRBJ2-5	few	TRBV6-5	TRBD2	CASTRTSGRSETQYF	TGTGCCAGCACCCGGACTAGCGGGAGATCGGAGACCCAGTACTTC
TRBJ1-6	-	TRBV27	TRBD1	CASSFSNRGRYNSPLHF	TGTGCCAGCAGTTTCTCCAACAGGGGCCGATATAATTCACCCCTCCACTTT
TRBJ2-1	-	TRBV18	TRBD2	CASSGASGANEQFF	TGTGCCAGCTCAGGAGCTAGCGGCGCTAATGAGCAGTTCTTC
TRBJ1-3	once	TRBV10-1	-	CASSAGSSGNTIYF	TGCGCCAGCAGTGCCGGCAGCTCTGGAAACACCATATATTTT
TRBJ1-1	-	TRBV4-3	TRBD1	CASSQEIGQVKALYTEAFF	TGCGCCAGCAGCCAAGAAATAGGACAGGTGAAGGCTTTGTACACTGAAGCTTTCTTT
TRBJ1-1	-	TRBV7-2	-	CASSSTRTNTEAFF	TGTGCCAGCAGCTCCACACGGACGAACACTGAAGCTTTCTTT
TRBJ1-4	-	TRBV6-5	-	CASSYGGAGEEKLFF	TGTGCCAGCAGTTACGGGGGGGCCGGGGAGGAAAAACTGTTTTTT
TRBJ2-1	-	TRBV11-3	-	CASSFYLVASYNEQFF	TGTGCCAGCAGCTTCTACCTAGTGGCATCCTACAATGAGCAGTTCTTC
TRBJ1-2	once	TRBV9	TRBD1	CASSPSGTGAVYGYTF	TGTGCCAGCAGCCCCTCCGGGACAGGGGCGGTCTATGGCTACACCTTC
TRBJ2-2	-	TRBV10-3	-	CAISTLMGNTGELFF	TGTGCCATCAGTACCTTGATGGGGAACACCGGGGAGCTGTTTTTT
TRBJ1-6	few	TRBV4-2	-	CASSQEAVAPDRSYNSPLHF	TGTGCCAGCAGCCAAGAAGCAGTTGCGCCAGATAGAAGTTATAATTCACCCCTCCACTTT
TRBJ1-1	few	TRBV27	-	CASTPNLGGEAFF	TGTGCCAGCACCCCCAACCTCGGGGGGGAAGCTTTCTTT
TRBJ1-1	-	TRBV6-6	-	CASSYRGNTEAFF	TGTGCCAGCAGTTACCGGGGGAACACTGAAGCTTTCTTT
TRBJ1-3	-	TRBV3-1/TRBV3-2	-	CASSWDNSGNTIYF	TGTGCCAGCAGCTGGGACAACTCTGGAAACACCATATATTTT
TRBJ2-6	-	TRBV4-3	TRBD1	CASSQEAGQGASGANVLTF	TGCGCCAGCAGCCAAGAAGCGGGACAGGGGGCGTCTGGGGCCAACGTCCTGACTTTC
TRBJ1-1	few	TRBV11-3	-	CASLPRDIIPNTEAFF	TGTGCCAGTTTACCCCGGGACATCATCCCGAACACTGAAGCTTTCTTT
TRBJ1-6	-	TRBV27	-	CASRPGGIVSPLHF	TGTGCCAGCAGGCCGGGGGGCATCGTGTCACCCCTCCACTTT
TRBJ2-1	-	TRBV5-1	-	CASGPRRDHNEQFF	TGCGCCAGCGGACCTAGGCGGGACCACAATGAGCAGTTCTTC